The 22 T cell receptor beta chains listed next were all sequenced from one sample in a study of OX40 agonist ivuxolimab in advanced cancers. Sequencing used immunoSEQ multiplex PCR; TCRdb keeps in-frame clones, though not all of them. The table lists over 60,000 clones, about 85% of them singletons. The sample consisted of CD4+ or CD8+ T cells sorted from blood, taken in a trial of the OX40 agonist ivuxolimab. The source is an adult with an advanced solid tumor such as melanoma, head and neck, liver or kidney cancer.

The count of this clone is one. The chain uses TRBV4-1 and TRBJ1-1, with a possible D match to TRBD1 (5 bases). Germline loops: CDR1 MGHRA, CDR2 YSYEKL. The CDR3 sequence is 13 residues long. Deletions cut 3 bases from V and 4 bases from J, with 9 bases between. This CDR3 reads CASSHGGGTEAFF. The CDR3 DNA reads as TGCGCCAGCAGCCACGGGGGGGGCACTGAAGCTTTCTTT.

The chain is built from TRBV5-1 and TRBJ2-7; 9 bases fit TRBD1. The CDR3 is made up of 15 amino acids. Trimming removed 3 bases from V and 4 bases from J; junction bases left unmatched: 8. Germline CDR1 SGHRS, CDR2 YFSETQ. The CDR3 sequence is CASSSRTGALYEQYF. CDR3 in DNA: TGCGCCAGCAGCTCGAGGACAGGGGCCCTGTACGAGCAGTACTTC.

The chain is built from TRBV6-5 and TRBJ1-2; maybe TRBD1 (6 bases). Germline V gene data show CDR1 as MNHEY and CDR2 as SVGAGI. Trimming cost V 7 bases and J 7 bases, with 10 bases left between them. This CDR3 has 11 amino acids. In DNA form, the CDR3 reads TGTGCCAGCACTCAGGGGTTTGGCTACACCTTC. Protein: CASTQGFGYTF.

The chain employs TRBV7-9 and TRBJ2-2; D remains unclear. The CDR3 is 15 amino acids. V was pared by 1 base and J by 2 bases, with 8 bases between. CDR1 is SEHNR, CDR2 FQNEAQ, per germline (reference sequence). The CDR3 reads CASSLVNTNTGELFF. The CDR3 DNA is TGTGCCAGCAGCTTAGTGAACACAAACACCGGGGAGCTGTTTTTT.

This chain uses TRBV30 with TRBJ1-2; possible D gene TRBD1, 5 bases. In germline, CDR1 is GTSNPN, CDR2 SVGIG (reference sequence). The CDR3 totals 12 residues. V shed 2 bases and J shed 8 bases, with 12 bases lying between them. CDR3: CAWSFGTLGYTF. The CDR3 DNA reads TGTGCCTGGAGTTTCGGGACGCTCGGCTACACCTTC.

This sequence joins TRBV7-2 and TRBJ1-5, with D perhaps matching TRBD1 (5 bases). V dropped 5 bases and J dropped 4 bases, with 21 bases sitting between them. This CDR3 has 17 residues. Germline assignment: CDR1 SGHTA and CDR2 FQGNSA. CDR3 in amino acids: CASSVNVWAGQNQPQHF. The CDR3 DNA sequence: TGTGCCAGCAGCGTCAATGTGTGGGCAGGGCAGAATCAGCCCCAGCATTTT.

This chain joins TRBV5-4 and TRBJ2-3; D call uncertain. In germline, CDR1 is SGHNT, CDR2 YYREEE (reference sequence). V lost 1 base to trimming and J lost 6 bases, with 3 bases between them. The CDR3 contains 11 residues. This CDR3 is CASSLSDTQYF. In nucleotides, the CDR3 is TGTGCCAGCAGCTTGTCCGATACGCAGTATTTT.

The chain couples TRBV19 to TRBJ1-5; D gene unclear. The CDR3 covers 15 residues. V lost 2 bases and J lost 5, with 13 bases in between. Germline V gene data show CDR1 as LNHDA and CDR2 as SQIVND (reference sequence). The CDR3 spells CASSIKEVSYQPQHF. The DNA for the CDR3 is TGTGCCAGTAGTATAAAGGAGGTCTCCTATCAGCCCCAGCATTTT.

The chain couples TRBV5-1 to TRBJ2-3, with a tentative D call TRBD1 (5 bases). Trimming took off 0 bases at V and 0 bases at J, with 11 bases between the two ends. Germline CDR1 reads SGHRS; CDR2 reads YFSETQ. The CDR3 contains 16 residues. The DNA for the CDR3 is TGCGCCAGCAGCTTGGGTGCAAGGGGTAGCACAGATACGCAGTATTTT. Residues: CASSLGARGSTDTQYF.

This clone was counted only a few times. CDR3 amino acids: CASSLLRGTEAFF. CDR3 DNA sequence: TGTGCCAGCAGCTTGCTCAGGGGCACTGAAGCTTTCTTT. The chain combines TRBV11-2 with TRBJ1-1, with a tentative D call TRBD1 (6 bases). The germline gives CDR1 SGHAT, CDR2 FQNNGV. Deletions cut 3 bases from V and 4 bases from J, with 9 bases between. CDR3 length: 13 amino acids.

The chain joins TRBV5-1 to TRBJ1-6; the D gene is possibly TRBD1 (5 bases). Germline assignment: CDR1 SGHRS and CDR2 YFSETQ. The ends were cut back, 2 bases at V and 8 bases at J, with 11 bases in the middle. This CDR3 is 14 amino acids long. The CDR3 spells CASSFQGGDSPLHF. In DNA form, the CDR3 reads TGCGCCAGCAGCTTTCAGGGAGGCGATTCACCCCTCCACTTT.

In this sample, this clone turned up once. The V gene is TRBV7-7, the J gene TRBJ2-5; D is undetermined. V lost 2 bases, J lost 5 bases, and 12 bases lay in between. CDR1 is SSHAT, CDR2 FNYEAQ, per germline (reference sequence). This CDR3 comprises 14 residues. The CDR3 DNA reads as TGTGCCAGCAGCTTAATGGGGTACGGGGAGACCCAGTACTTC. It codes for CASSLMGYGETQYF.

CDR3 in DNA: TGTGCCAGTAGTGTACAGGGGGCGGCGTTCAATGAGCAGTTCTTC. As protein: CASSVQGAAFNEQFF. The gene calls are TRBV19 and TRBJ2-1; 9 bases map to TRBD1. After removal of 5 bases from V and 6 bases from J, the junction contained 8 bases not matched to a gene. The CDR3 sequence is 15 residues long. Germline CDR1 is LNHDA and CDR2 is SQIVND (reference sequence).

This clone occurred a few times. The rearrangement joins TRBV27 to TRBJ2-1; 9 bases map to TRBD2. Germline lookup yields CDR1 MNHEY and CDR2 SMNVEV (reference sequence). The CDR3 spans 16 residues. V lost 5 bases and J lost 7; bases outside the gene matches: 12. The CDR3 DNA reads TGTGCCAGCAGTAACCCCCTAGCGGGGATAGGAAATGAGCAGTTCTTC. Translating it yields CASSNPLAGIGNEQFF.

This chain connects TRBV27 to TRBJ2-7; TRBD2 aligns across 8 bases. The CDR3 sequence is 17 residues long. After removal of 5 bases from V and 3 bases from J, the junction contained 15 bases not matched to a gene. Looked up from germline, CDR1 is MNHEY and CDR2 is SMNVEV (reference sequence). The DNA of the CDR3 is TGTGCCAGCAGTCTAAAATTCGGGGGGGTAGACCACTACGAGCAGTACTTC. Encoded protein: CASSLKFGGVDHYEQYF.

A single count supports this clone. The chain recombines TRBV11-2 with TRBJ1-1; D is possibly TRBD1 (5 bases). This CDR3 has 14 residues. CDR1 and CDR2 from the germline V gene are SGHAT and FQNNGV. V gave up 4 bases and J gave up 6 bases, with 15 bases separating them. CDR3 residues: CASSSRARGAEAFF. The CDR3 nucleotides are TGTGCCAGCAGCTCCCGGGCGAGGGGCGCTGAAGCTTTCTTT.

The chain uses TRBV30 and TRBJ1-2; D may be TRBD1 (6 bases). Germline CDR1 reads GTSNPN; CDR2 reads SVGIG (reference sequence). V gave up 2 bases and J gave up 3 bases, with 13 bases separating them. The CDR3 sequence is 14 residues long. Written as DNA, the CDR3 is TGTGCCTGGAGTTCTGTGGGGGCTTACTATGGCTACACCTTC. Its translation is CAWSSVGAYYGYTF.

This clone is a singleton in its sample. CDR3 amino acids: CASSLVSDYGYEQYF. DNA for the CDR3: TGTGCCAGCAGCTTAGTTTCGGACTACGGCTACGAGCAGTACTTC. This chain uses TRBV11-2 with TRBJ2-7, with D possibly TRBD2 on 6 matching bases. Germline CDR1 SGHAT, CDR2 FQNNGV. V gave up 1 base and J gave up 3 bases, with 13 bases separating them. The CDR3 is 15 residues long.

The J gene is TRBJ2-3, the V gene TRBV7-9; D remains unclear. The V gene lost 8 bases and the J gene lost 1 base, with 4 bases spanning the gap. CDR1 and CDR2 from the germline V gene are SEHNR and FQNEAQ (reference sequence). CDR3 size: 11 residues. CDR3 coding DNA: TGTGCCAGCTCTCGCACAGATACGCAGTATTTT. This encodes CASSRTDTQYF.

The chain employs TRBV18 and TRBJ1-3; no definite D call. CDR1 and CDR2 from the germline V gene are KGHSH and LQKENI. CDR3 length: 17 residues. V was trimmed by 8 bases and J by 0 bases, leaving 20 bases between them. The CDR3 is CASQTTVSIYSGNTIYF. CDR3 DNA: TGTGCCAGCCAAACCACAGTATCGATTTACTCTGGAAACACCATATATTTT. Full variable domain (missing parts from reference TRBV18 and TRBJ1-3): NAGVMQNPRHLVRRRGQEARLRCSPMKGHSHVYWYRQLPEEGLKFMVYLQKENIIDESGMPKERFSAEFPKEGPSILRIQQVVRGDSAAYFCASQTTVSIYSGNTIYFGEGSWLTVV.

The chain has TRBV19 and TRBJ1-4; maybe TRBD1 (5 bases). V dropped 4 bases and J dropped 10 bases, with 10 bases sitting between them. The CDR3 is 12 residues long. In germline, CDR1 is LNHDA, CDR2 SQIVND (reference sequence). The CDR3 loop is CASSRGGGKLFF. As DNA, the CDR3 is TGTGCCAGTAGTAGGGGGGGAGGAAAACTGTTTTTT.

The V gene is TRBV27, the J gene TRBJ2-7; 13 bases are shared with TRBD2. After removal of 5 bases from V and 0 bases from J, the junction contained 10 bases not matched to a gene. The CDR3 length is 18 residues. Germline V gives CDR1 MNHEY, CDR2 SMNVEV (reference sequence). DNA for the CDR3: TGTGCCAGCAGTGTCTCGGGACTAGCGGGGTCCAACTCCTACGAGCAGTACTTC. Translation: CASSVSGLAGSNSYEQYF.